The 17 T cell receptor beta chains listed next were all sequenced from one sample in a study of cytomegalovirus exposure and HLA in healthy donors. Profiling relied on immunoSEQ multiplex PCR, and the TCRdb table lists in-frame clones only, not all of them. This sample yields under 250,000 clones, of which more than 75% are seen a single time; roughly 2% belongs to the top ten. Sequencing was done on a sample of PBMCs. The source of these receptors is a woman aged 18-29 years in good health and CMV-seropositive.

V and J are TRBV6-1 and TRBJ2-7; the D gene is possibly TRBD1 (5 bases). The V end lost 6 bases, the J end lost 4 bases, and 13 bases lay between the germline ends. The germline V gene encodes CDR1 MNHNS and CDR2 SASEGT. This CDR3 spans 13 amino acids. Here the CDR3 reads CASRGVTDYEQYF. The CDR3 DNA reads TGTGCCAGCAGAGGGGTTACAGATTACGAGCAGTACTTC.

The V and J genes are TRBV29-1 and TRBJ2-7, with TRBD2 as a possible D gene (5 bases). The CDR3 spans 11 residues. Per germline, CDR1 SQVTM and CDR2 ANQGSEA. V was shortened by 5 bases and J by 2 bases, with 7 bases between the two germline ends. The CDR3 bases are TGCAGCGTTCGGGGTACCTACGAGCAGTACTTC. Translating gives CSVRGTYEQYF.

V is TRBV2 and J is TRBJ1-2, with 10 nucleotides matching TRBD1. The germline gives CDR1 SNHLY, CDR2 FYNNEI. V was pared by 1 base and J by 4 bases, with 9 bases of the junction left unmatched. CDR3 length: 17 amino acids. The CDR3 bases are TGTGCCAGCAGTGAAGAGACTCCGGGGACAGGGGTCTATGGCTACACCTTC. Residues: CASSEETPGTGVYGYTF.

This clone was observed once. J is TRBJ2-7 and V is TRBV29-1; a weak D match, TRBD1 (5 bases). The CDR3 has 12 amino acids. Germline V lookup: CDR1 SQVTM, CDR2 ANQGSEA. Trimming removed 7 bases from V and 3 bases from J, with 13 bases in between. CDR3 residues: CSAETANYEQYF. As DNA, the CDR3 is TGCAGCGCTGAGACAGCCAACTACGAGCAGTACTTC.

This clone was seen only a few times. The chain links TRBV5-4 to TRBJ2-7, with D unresolved. The V end was cut by 4 bases, the J end by 6 bases, with 17 bases between. The CDR3 has 14 residues. Looked up from germline, CDR1 is SGHNT and CDR2 is YYREEE (reference sequence). The CDR3 nucleotides read TGTGCCAGCAGCCATGGTTGGGCAGAAGGCGAGCAGTACTTC. It specifies CASSHGWAEGEQYF. Supplemented by reference TRBV5-4 and TRBJ2-7, the full variable domain reads ETGVTQSPTHLIKTRGQQVTLRCSSQSGHNTVSWYQQALGQGPQFIFQYYREEENGRGNFPPRFSGLQFPNYSSELNVNALELDDSALYLCASSHGWAEGEQYFGPGTRLTVT.

The V gene is TRBV27, the J gene TRBJ1-1; weak D call: TRBD1 (6 bases). Germline lookup yields CDR1 MNHEY and CDR2 SMNVEV (reference sequence). V was pared by 2 bases and J by 10 bases, with 14 bases between. The CDR3 is 13 residues long. The CDR3 coding sequence is TGTGCCAGCAGTTTAGCACAGGGAATAGGAGCTTTCTTT. Protein sequence: CASSLAQGIGAFF.

The chain couples TRBV5-1 to TRBJ2-2, with TRBD1 matching over 7 bases. After removal of 5 bases from V and 0 bases from J, the junction contained 7 bases not matched to a gene. The CDR3 loop spans 16 amino acids. Germline lookup yields CDR1 SGHRS and CDR2 YFSETQ. The CDR3 region has the DNA TGCGCCAGCAGTTTAGACAGGGCCACGAACACCGGGGAGCTGTTTTTT. As protein: CASSLDRATNTGELFF.

The chain carries TRBV19 and TRBJ2-7, with 7 positions matching TRBD2. V was pared by 0 bases and J by 3 bases, with 5 bases of the junction left unmatched. Germline CDR1 LNHDA, CDR2 SQIVND (reference sequence). This CDR3 region has 15 residues. The CDR3 sequence is CASSIEFGGSYEQYF. The CDR3 coding sequence is TGTGCCAGTAGTATAGAGTTCGGCGGGAGCTACGAGCAGTACTTC.

The chain couples TRBV11-2 to TRBJ2-7; 11 bases line up with TRBD2. This CDR3 region has 17 residues. V shed 4 bases, J shed 2 bases, and the junction held 10 bases outside the gene matches. CDR1 SGHAT and CDR2 FQNNGV come from the germline V gene. The CDR3: CASSSGSGRAGAYEQYF. CDR3 sequence (DNA): TGTGCCAGCAGCTCCGGTAGCGGGAGGGCCGGTGCCTACGAGCAGTACTTC. Combining the CDR3 with reference TRBV11-2 and TRBJ2-7 gives the whole variable domain EAGVAQSPRYKIIEKRQSVAFWCNPISGHATLYWYQQILGQGPKLLIQFQNNGVVDDSQLPKDRFSAERLKGVDSTLKIQPAKLEDSAVYLCASSSGSGRAGAYEQYFGPGTRLTVT.

The chain joins TRBV5-1 to TRBJ1-2, with D perhaps matching TRBD1 (5 bases). Per germline, CDR1 SGHRS and CDR2 YFSETQ. V was cut by 0 bases and J by 4 bases, with 13 bases left in between. CDR3 length: 15 amino acids. DNA for the CDR3: TGCGCCAGCAGCTTGGCCGGGCAGGGCTCCTATGGCTACACCTTC. Protein: CASSLAGQGSYGYTF.

The V and J genes are TRBV2 and TRBJ1-1; 8 nucleotides agree with TRBD1. V lost 7 bases and J lost 3; bases outside the gene matches: 16. This CDR3 spans 17 amino acids. Germline loops: CDR1 SNHLY, CDR2 FYNNEI. The CDR3 DNA reads as TGTGCCAGCATAGGGTTACGGGGGGTGACAGGGGACACTGAAGCTTTCTTT. It specifies CASIGLRGVTGDTEAFF.

The genes are TRBV7-6 and TRBJ2-1; D gene uncertain. Looked up from germline, CDR1 is SGHVS and CDR2 is FNYEAQ. Between the trimmed V and J ends, which lost 2 bases and 6 bases, there was a span of 8 bases. The CDR3 spans 13 residues. The CDR3 is CASSLQRSNEQFF. The CDR3 bases are TGTGCCAGCAGCTTACAGCGAAGCAATGAGCAGTTCTTC.

The J gene is TRBJ1-1, the V gene TRBV5-1, with 7 bases lining up with TRBD1. Losses at the gene ends were 5 bases for V and 9 bases for J; bases not matched to a gene: 13. The CDR3 covers 14 residues. The V gene's germline CDR1 is SGHRS and CDR2 YFSETQ. The CDR3 region has the DNA TGCGCCAGCAGTCTCCGGGACAGCGAGCCTCAAGCTTTCTTT. The encoded protein is CASSLRDSEPQAFF. The variable domain in full, with the rest retrieved from reference TRBV5-1 and TRBJ1-1, is KAGVTQTPRYLIKTRGQQVTLSCSPISGHRSVSWYQQTPGQGLQFLFEYFSETQRNKGNFPGRFSGRQFSNSRSEMNVSTLELGDSALYLCASSLRDSEPQAFFGQGTRLTVV.

This chain joins TRBV7-9 and TRBJ2-2; D may be TRBD1 (5 bases). This CDR3 is built from 14 residues. Per germline, CDR1 SEHNR and CDR2 FQNEAQ (reference sequence). Trimming took 6 bases from V and 7 from J, leaving 15 bases between them. CDR3 DNA: TGTGCCAGCAGTCGAGTCGCTCAGGGCGGGGAGCTGTTTTTT. Its protein is CASSRVAQGGELFF.

This chain's CDR3 is CASRRIPGQGVDGYTF. Here the CDR3 DNA reads TGTGCCAGCAGACGAATCCCGGGACAGGGAGTAGATGGCTACACCTTC. The V and J genes are TRBV28 and TRBJ1-2, with 9 bases that match TRBD1. The CDR3 runs to 16 residues. CDR1 MDHEN and CDR2 SYDVKM come from the germline V gene. J was trimmed by 6 bases and V by 6 bases; bases with no gene match: 14.

The chain links TRBV21-1 to TRBJ2-7; the D call in the table, TRBD1, was not verified against the DNA. TRBV21-1 is recorded as a pseudogene. This CDR3 comprises 20 residues. The CDR3 sequence is CASSKKTTDRANLLDYEQYF. The DNA for the CDR3 is TGTGCCAGCAGCAAAAAAACTACGGACAGGGCTAACCTTCTGGACTACGAGCAGTACTTC.

The rearrangement joins TRBV6-5 to TRBJ2-7, with a tentative D call TRBD1 (6 bases). V was pared by 0 bases and J by 3 bases, with 6 bases between. Germline V gene data show CDR1 as MNHEY and CDR2 as SVGAGI. The CDR3 spans 13 residues. The CDR3 DNA follows: TGTGCCAGCAGTTACTCGGACAGCTACGAGCAGTACTTC. It translates to CASSYSDSYEQYF.